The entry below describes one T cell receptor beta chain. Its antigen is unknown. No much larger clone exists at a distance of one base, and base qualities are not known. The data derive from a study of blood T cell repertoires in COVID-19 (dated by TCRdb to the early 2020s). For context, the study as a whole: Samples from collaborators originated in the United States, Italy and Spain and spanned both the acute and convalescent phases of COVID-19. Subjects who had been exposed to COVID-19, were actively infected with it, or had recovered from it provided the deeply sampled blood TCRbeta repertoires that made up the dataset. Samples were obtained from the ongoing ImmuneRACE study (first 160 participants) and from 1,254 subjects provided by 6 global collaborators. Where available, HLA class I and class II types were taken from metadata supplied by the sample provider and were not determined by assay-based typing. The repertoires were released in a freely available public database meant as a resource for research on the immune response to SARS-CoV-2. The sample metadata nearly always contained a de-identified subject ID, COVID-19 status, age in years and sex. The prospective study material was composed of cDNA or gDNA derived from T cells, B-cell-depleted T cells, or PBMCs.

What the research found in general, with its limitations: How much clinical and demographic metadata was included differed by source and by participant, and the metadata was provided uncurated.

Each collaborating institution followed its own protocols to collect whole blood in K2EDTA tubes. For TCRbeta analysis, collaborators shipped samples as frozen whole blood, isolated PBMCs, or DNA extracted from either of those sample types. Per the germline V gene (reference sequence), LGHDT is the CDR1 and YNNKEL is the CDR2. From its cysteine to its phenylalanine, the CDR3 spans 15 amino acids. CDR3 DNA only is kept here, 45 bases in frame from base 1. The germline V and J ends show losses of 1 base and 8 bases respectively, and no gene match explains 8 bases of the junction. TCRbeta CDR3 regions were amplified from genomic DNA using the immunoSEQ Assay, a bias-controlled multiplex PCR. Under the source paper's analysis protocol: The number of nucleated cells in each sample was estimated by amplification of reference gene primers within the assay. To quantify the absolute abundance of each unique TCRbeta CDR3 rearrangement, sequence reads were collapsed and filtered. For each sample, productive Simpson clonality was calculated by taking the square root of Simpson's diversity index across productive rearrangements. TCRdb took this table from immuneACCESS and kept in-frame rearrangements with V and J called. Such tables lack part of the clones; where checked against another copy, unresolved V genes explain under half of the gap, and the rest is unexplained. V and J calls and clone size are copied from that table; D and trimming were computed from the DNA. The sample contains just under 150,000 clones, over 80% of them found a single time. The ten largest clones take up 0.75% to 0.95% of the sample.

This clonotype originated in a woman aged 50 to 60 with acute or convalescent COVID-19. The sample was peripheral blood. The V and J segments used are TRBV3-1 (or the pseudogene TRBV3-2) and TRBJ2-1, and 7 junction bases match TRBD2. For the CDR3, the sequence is CASSQGAGGMDEQFF. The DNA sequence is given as TGTGCCAGCAGCCAAGGAGCCGGGGGGATGGATGAGCAGTTCTTC.